One and the same sample provided the 31 T cell receptor beta chains below, sequenced in a study of cytotoxic CD8 clonotypes in ibrutinib-treated CLL. Method: immunoSEQ multiplex PCR; TCRdb's copy keeps in-frame clones and lacks some. This sample has over 65,000 clones, with roughly 77% found just once. The specimen was PBMCs, collected after 12 months of ibrutinib treatment. The receptors were gathered from a human donor with chronic lymphocytic leukemia.

DNA of the CDR3: TGTGCCAGCAGCGTAGCGGGGTTGGGGGAAAAACTGTTTTTT. This encodes CASSVAGLGEKLFF. V is TRBV9 and J is TRBJ1-4; D is unclear. The CDR3 totals 14 residues. CDR1 is SGDLS, CDR2 YYNGEE, per germline. With 0 bases removed from V and 8 bases from J, the gap between germline ends came to 11 bases.

This chain joins TRBV21-1 and TRBJ2-1; the listed D gene, TRBD2, was not tested against the DNA. TRBV21-1 is tagged as a pseudogene. The CDR3 length is 15 residues. Written as DNA, the CDR3 is TGTGCCAGCACTCCACTAGCGGGAGAATACAATGAGCAGTTCTTC. Translated, it gives CASTPLAGEYNEQFF.

The table lists this clone with a count of one. The rearrangement joins TRBV6-5 to TRBJ1-5, with D maybe TRBD1 (5 bases). Germline V gene lookup returns CDR1 MNHEY and CDR2 SVGAGI. The length of the CDR3 is 14 residues. Between the trimmed V and J ends, which lost 2 bases and 0 bases, there was a span of 5 bases. CDR3 sequence: CASSYGASNQPQHF. CDR3 bases: TGTGCCAGCAGTTACGGGGCTAGCAATCAGCCCCAGCATTTT.

The chain couples TRBV5-6 to TRBJ2-1, with a tentative D call TRBD2 (5 bases). This CDR3 has 16 amino acids. Trimming cost V 0 bases and J 0 bases, with 10 bases left between them. Germline CDR1 and CDR2: SGHDT and YYEEEE. CDR3 in DNA: TGTGCCAGCAGCTTGGCCAGCGGAAGCTCCTACAATGAGCAGTTCTTC. Amino acid sequence: CASSLASGSSYNEQFF.

V usage is TRBV5-1 and J usage is TRBJ2-5, with D unclear. Germline V CDR1 and CDR2: SGHRS, YFSETQ. The CDR3 is made up of 13 amino acids. V was trimmed by 0 bases and J by 1 base, leaving 4 bases between them. The CDR3 sequence is CASSLGFQETQYF. The CDR3 nucleotides read TGCGCCAGCAGCTTGGGCTTCCAAGAGACCCAGTACTTC.

The chain couples TRBV10-3 to TRBJ2-3, with D possibly TRBD1 on 5 matching bases. Germline assignment: CDR1 ENHRY and CDR2 SYGVKD. The CDR3 loop spans 13 amino acids. Deletions cut 10 bases from V and 6 bases from J, with 17 bases between. As DNA, the CDR3 is TGTGCCAGTAAGTCCAGGGCCAGGGATACGCAGTATTTT. Amino acids: CASKSRARDTQYF.

The table lists this clone with a few counts. V and J are TRBV2 and TRBJ2-3; maybe TRBD2 (6 bases). V was cut by 6 bases and J by 2 bases, with 18 bases left in between. There are 16 residues in the CDR3. Germline loops: CDR1 SNHLY, CDR2 FYNNEI. CDR3 in amino acids: CASSPLGRGPTDTQYF. The CDR3 nucleotides read TGTGCCAGCAGCCCCCTGGGGCGGGGCCCCACAGATACGCAGTATTTT.

V usage is TRBV6-1 and J usage is TRBJ1-2, with 8 bases aligning to TRBD1. The V gene's germline CDR1 is MNHNS and CDR2 SASEGT. CDR3 size: 15 residues. The ends lost 6 bases at V and 8 bases at J; junction bases unmatched: 14. The CDR3 nucleotides read TGTGCCAGCAGGGCCCGACAGGGGCAAAGCTGGGGCTACACCTTC. Translating it yields CASRARQGQSWGYTF.

The chain links TRBV14 to TRBJ1-1, with D perhaps matching TRBD1 (5 bases). The CDR3 spans 14 residues. Trimming took 3 bases from V and 1 from J, leaving 9 bases between them. The germline gives CDR1 SGHDN, CDR2 FVKESK. CDR3 in DNA: TGTGCCAGCAGCCATGGGCAGGGGAACACTGAAGCTTTCTTT. It yields the protein CASSHGQGNTEAFF.

This clone was found a few times. The chain carries TRBV7-2 and TRBJ2-1; the match to TRBD2 covers 8 bases. CDR1 is SGHTA and CDR2 is FQGNSA in the germline V gene. V shed 0 bases and J 0 bases; nucleotides not matched to a gene: 13. The CDR3 totals 20 residues. The CDR3 reads CASSLATRGAEKSSYNEQFF. The CDR3 DNA follows: TGTGCCAGCAGCTTAGCGACGCGGGGGGCCGAAAAGAGCTCCTACAATGAGCAGTTCTTC.

This chain joins TRBV9 and TRBJ1-2, with D uncertain. The V end lost 5 bases, the J end lost 1 base, and 3 bases lay between the germline ends. This CDR3 region has 11 residues. Per germline, CDR1 SGDLS and CDR2 YYNGEE. CDR3 in amino acids: CASRGNYGYTF. CDR3 coding DNA: TGTGCCAGCAGGGGTAACTATGGCTACACCTTC.

The rearrangement uses TRBV18 and TRBJ1-5; D not resolved. There are 15 residues in the CDR3. Per germline, CDR1 KGHSH and CDR2 LQKENI. The germline V and J ends were trimmed by 3 bases and 6 bases, with 15 bases remaining between them. The CDR3 spells CASSPDGWGGQPQHF. The CDR3 DNA reads as TGTGCCAGCTCACCCGACGGATGGGGAGGTCAGCCCCAGCATTTT.

The chain combines TRBV7-2 with TRBJ2-1; possible D gene TRBD1, 5 bases. Trimming removed 7 bases from V and 4 bases from J, with 17 bases in between. Germline-derived CDR1 and CDR2 are SGHTA and FQGNSA. The length of the CDR3 is 15 residues. This CDR3 reads CASNPVVGQYNEQFF. The CDR3 DNA reads TGTGCCAGCAACCCGGTCGTCGGACAATACAATGAGCAGTTCTTC.

In its sample, this clone was seen a few times. The chain recombines TRBV19 with TRBJ2-4; D is ambiguous. Looked up from germline, CDR1 is LNHDA and CDR2 is SQIVND (reference sequence). The CDR3 extends over 14 amino acids. V shed 6 bases and J shed 0 bases, with 9 bases lying between them. The CDR3 coding sequence is TGTGCCAGTAGCCTCTCCCTAGCCAAAAACATTCAGTACTTC. The encoded protein is CASSLSLAKNIQYF.

This clone was found once. The junction and the germline gene differ at one end; a read error may be behind it. The chain couples TRBV4-1 to TRBJ2-7; possibly TRBD2 for D (7 bases). Germline V gene sequence: CDR1 MGHRA, CDR2 YSYEKL. The CDR3 spans 12 residues. Here the CDR3 reads CASSQEGGPQAF. DNA of the CDR3: TGCGCCAGCAGCCAAGAGGGGGGGCCACAGGCCTTC.

This chain links TRBV25-1 with TRBJ1-4; D possibly corresponds to TRBD1 (5 bases). V lost 4 bases and J 0 bases, leaving 9 bases between the germline ends. CDR1 and CDR2 (germline): MGHDK, SYGVNS. The CDR3 has 15 amino acids. The CDR3: CASSVGDATNEKLFF. CDR3 sequence (DNA): TGTGCCAGCAGTGTGGGGGATGCAACTAATGAAAAACTGTTTTTT.

This clone was detected a few times. The gene calls are TRBV27 and TRBJ2-3; D perhaps matches TRBD1 (5 bases). The CDR3 is 13 residues long. Germline V CDR1 and CDR2: MNHEY, SMNVEV (reference sequence). With 6 bases removed from V and 9 bases from J, the gap between germline ends came to 16 bases. CDR3 region: CASSRMGPGTQYF. Here the CDR3 DNA reads TGTGCCAGCAGCCGAATGGGGCCCGGAACGCAGTATTTT.

The V gene is TRBV7-2, the J gene TRBJ2-2, with 7 bases fitting TRBD1. This CDR3 spans 14 amino acids. Trimming removed 2 bases from V and 6 bases from J; junction bases left unmatched: 3. CDR1 is SGHTA, CDR2 FQGNSA, per germline. The CDR3 DNA follows: TGTGCCAGCAGCTTAACAGGGGAAGCCGGGGAGCTGTTTTTT. Its translation is CASSLTGEAGELFF.

The chain uses TRBV7-2 and TRBJ1-2; D unclear. V was trimmed by 1 base and J by 0 bases, leaving 9 bases between them. There are 15 residues in the CDR3. From germline, CDR1 is SGHTA and CDR2 FQGNSA. The CDR3 reads CASSLGAQANYGYTF. The CDR3 DNA sequence: TGTGCCAGCAGCTTAGGGGCCCAAGCTAACTATGGCTACACCTTC.

The sample holds one count of this clone. J is TRBJ2-5 and V is TRBV6-5; 9 bases line up with TRBD1. V lost 1 base and J lost 2; bases outside the gene matches: 2. Per the germline V gene, CDR1 is MNHEY and CDR2 is SVGAGI. The CDR3 is 15 amino acids. This chain's CDR3 is CASSYWGQGQETQYF. The CDR3 region has the DNA TGTGCCAGCAGTTACTGGGGACAGGGTCAAGAGACCCAGTACTTC.

This rearrangement joins TRBV29-1 to TRBJ2-5; D gene uncertain. V was shortened by 2 bases and J by 5 bases, with 9 bases between the two germline ends. The germline V gene has CDR1 SQVTM and CDR2 ANQGSEA. This CDR3 spans 12 amino acids. The CDR3 sequence is CSVEPTWETQYF. The CDR3 DNA is TGCAGCGTTGAACCTACCTGGGAGACCCAGTACTTC.

This chain connects TRBV9 to TRBJ1-4; D not resolved. Germline V gives CDR1 SGDLS, CDR2 YYNGEE. Trimming stripped 6 bases from V and 4 bases from J, with 4 bases between. The CDR3 has 11 amino acids. The CDR3 is CASTNNEKLFF. CDR3 nucleotide sequence: TGTGCCAGCACCAATAATGAAAAACTGTTTTTT.

The J gene is TRBJ2-3, the V gene TRBV18; D possibly corresponds to TRBD1 (7 bases). Germline CDR1 and CDR2: KGHSH and LQKENI. CDR3 length: 17 residues. Trimming took 3 bases from V and 0 from J, leaving 16 bases between them. CDR3 protein: CASSPTRRGRSTDTQYF. The CDR3 bases are TGTGCCAGCTCACCCACCAGGAGGGGGCGTAGCACAGATACGCAGTATTTT.

Only a few counts were recorded for this clone. The chain is built from TRBV25-1 and TRBJ1-2; TRBD1 agrees at 10 bases. This CDR3 comprises 15 residues. The J segment lost 4 bases and the V segment lost 6 bases, leaving 8 bases of the junction unmatched. The germline gives CDR1 MGHDK, CDR2 SYGVNS. CDR3 sequence reads: CASRGGQGVAYGYTF. For the CDR3, the DNA is TGTGCCAGCAGGGGAGGACAGGGGGTGGCCTATGGCTACACCTTC.

The rearrangement links TRBV6-4 to TRBJ1-6; TRBD1 aligns across 7 bases. Germline CDR1 is MRHNA and CDR2 is SNTAGT. The CDR3 is 14 amino acids. V was pared by 4 bases and J by 3 bases, with 0 bases of the junction left unmatched. CDR3 nucleotides: TGTGCCAGCAGTGGGGACAGCTATAATTCACCCCTCCACTTT. The encoded protein is CASSGDSYNSPLHF.

The chain couples TRBV6-5 to TRBJ2-3, with 7 bases identical to TRBD2. The germline V gene encodes CDR1 MNHEY and CDR2 SVGAGI. The CDR3 loop spans 14 amino acids. V lost 1 base and J lost 3; bases outside the gene matches: 1. CDR3 bases: TGTGCCAGCAGTTACTTGGGGGGGACAGATACGCAGTATTTT. Residues: CASSYLGGTDTQYF.

This clone turned up a few times. The CDR3 here is CASSQGPAQGAGGYTF. CDR3 nucleotides: TGCGCCAGCAGCCAAGGTCCCGCGCAGGGGGCAGGGGGCTACACCTTC. J is TRBJ1-2 and V is TRBV4-3, with TRBD1 matching over 8 bases. V trimming: 1 base; J trimming: 8 bases; junction bases outside the gene matches: 12. Germline values: CDR1 LGHNA, CDR2 YSLEER. The CDR3 contains 16 residues.

CDR3 loop: CASSPTKTGLEKLFF. For the CDR3, the DNA is TGTGCCAGCAGCCCTACCAAAACAGGGTTGGAAAAACTGTTTTTT. The V and J genes are TRBV7-6 and TRBJ1-4, with D perhaps TRBD1 (6 bases). In germline, CDR1 is SGHVS, CDR2 FNYEAQ. Trimming took 5 bases from V and 8 from J, leaving 18 bases between them. The CDR3 runs to 15 residues.

The CDR3 is CASRYSDGNYGYTF. Here the CDR3 DNA reads TGCGCCAGCAGGTATTCGGACGGAAACTATGGCTACACCTTC. This rearrangement joins TRBV5-1 to TRBJ1-2; D unclear. Trimming pared 5 bases from V and 2 bases from J, leaving 13 bases between. This CDR3 region has 14 residues. Germline assignment: CDR1 SGHRS and CDR2 YFSETQ.

The sample holds a few counts of this clone. The genes are TRBV11-3 and TRBJ1-1; D perhaps matches TRBD1 (5 bases). Germline CDR1 and CDR2: SGHNT and YENEEA. Trimming stripped 5 bases from V and 4 bases from J, with 11 bases between. The CDR3 has 13 amino acids. The CDR3 protein is CASSRGQGTEAFF. The CDR3 region has the DNA TGTGCCAGCAGCCGGGGTCAGGGCACTGAAGCTTTCTTT.

This clone was seen just once. The chain links TRBV19 to TRBJ2-7, with 8 bases matching TRBD2. The CDR3 consists of 13 residues. J lost 9 bases, V lost 3 bases, and 7 bases had no gene match. Germline CDR1 and CDR2: LNHDA and SQIVND (reference sequence). The CDR3 loop reads CASSIGGGGPQYF. CDR3 sequence (DNA): TGTGCCAGTAGTATCGGGGGGGGTGGTCCGCAGTACTTC.